This note documents a single TCR beta chain sequence. This entry belongs to a study of T cell responses to AZD1222 COVID-19 vaccine. Germline-derived CDR1 and CDR2 are MNHEY and SVGEGT. This CDR3 contains 16 residues. V lost 6 bases to trimming and J lost 0 bases; unmatched junction nucleotides: 8. Clones were read by immunoSEQ multiplex PCR, and TCRdb kept only the in-frame ones, dropping some. This table holds 100,000 to 120,000 clones, 92% found once. The sample consisted of peripheral blood, taken 28 days after the second AZD1222 dose. This TCR was recovered from an adult who received the AZD1222 COVID-19 vaccine. V usage is TRBV6-2 or TRBV6-3 and J usage is TRBJ2-4; 7 nucleotides line up with TRBD2. The CDR3 DNA is TGTGCCAGCAGCCCTCCGGGGGGAAGAGCCAAAAACATTCAGTACTTC. It is translated as CASSPPGGRAKNIQYF.